The rows below give T cell receptor beta chains drawn from one sample of a study of T-cell reconstitution after alpha-beta-depleted transplantation in children. In TCRdb, the PCR reads were re-called with MiXCR into one record per CDR3 protein. There are 600,000 to 700,000 distinct CDR3 sequences in the sample; approximately 15% occur only once, and 0.85% to 1.3% lies in the top ten. The sequences come from PBMCs from the stem cell graft donor, collected from the stem cell graft. These receptors all stem from a human donor who donated a stem cell graft to a child with acute myeloid leukemia. CDR3s include the opening cysteine and the closing phenylalanine or tryptophan. The order of the fields is J gene, D gene, V gene, clone size, CDR3 protein, CDR3 DNA. A D gene is named only where the DNA matches it firmly. Rows may omit the clone size; those that give it use once, few, many or a size class.

TRBJ2-3 . TRBV7-3 . CASSPFAGSGFDTQYF TGTGCCAGCAGCCCCTTCGCGGGGAGCGGCTTTGATACGCAGTATTTT
TRBJ1-6 . TRBV7-2 few CASSIQRYNSPLHF TGTGCCAGCAGCATACAAAGATATAATTCACCCCTCCACTTT
TRBJ2-5 TRBD2 TRBV7-2 . CASSRAGGREETQYF TGTGCCAGCAGCCGGGCGGGGGGCCGAGAAGAGACCCAGTACTTC
TRBJ2-1 . TRBV12-3/TRBV12-4 . CASSGASYNEQFF TGTGCCAGCTCGGGGGCTTCCTACAATGAGCAGTTCTTC
TRBJ2-6 . TRBV20-1 few CSARSEKWDWANVLTF TGCAGTGCTAGATCCGAAAAGTGGGACTGGGCCAACGTCCTGACTTTC
TRBJ2-1 . TRBV20-1 many CSARTPRDGNEQFF TGCAGTGCTAGGACCCCAAGGGACGGGAATGAGCAGTTCTTC
TRBJ2-7 TRBD2 TRBV10-3 few CAIRDSGGPEQYF TGTGCCATCAGGGATAGCGGGGGCCCCGAGCAGTACTTC
TRBJ2-2 . TRBV15 few CATSRGTEYTGELFF TGTGCCACCAGCAGAGGAACTGAATACACCGGGGAGCTGTTTTTT
TRBJ1-1 . TRBV9 many CASSLSTGTEAFF TGTGCCAGCAGCCTATCAACAGGGACTGAAGCTTTCTTT
TRBJ2-7 . TRBV2 . CASSEEGGRKEQYF TGTGCCAGCAGTGAAGAGGGGGGGCGGAAGGAGCAGTACTTC
TRBJ2-1 TRBD1 TRBV10-3 . CAISEDGTGGYNEQFF TGTGCCATCAGTGAGGATGGGACAGGGGGGTACAATGAGCAGTTCTTC
TRBJ2-6 . TRBV20-1 . CSGGSGANVLTF TGCAGTGGCGGCTCTGGGGCCAACGTCCTGACTTTC
TRBJ2-3 . TRBV20-1 many CSAREGAHTDTQYF TGCAGTGCTAGAGAGGGGGCCCACACAGATACGCAGTATTTT
TRBJ2-3 TRBD2 TRBV9 . CASSVRTWDYSSTDTQYF TGTGCCAGCAGCGTGCGTACTTGGGACTACTCGAGCACAGATACGCAGTATTTT
TRBJ1-1 . TRBV24-1 . CATSVGSEAFF TGTGCCACCAGTGTGGGGTCTGAAGCTTTCTTT
TRBJ2-5 TRBD1 TRBV20-1 many CSATRDRGETQYF TGCAGTGCTACCCGGGACAGGGGAGAGACCCAGTACTTC
TRBJ2-7 . TRBV12-3/TRBV12-4 . CASSFYRGEQYF TGTGCCAGCAGTTTTTATAGGGGGGAGCAGTACTTC
TRBJ2-1 TRBD1 TRBV5-3 . CARSTSGGAKPYNEQFF TGTGCCAGAAGCACCTCAGGGGGTGCAAAACCCTACAATGAGCAGTTCTTC
TRBJ2-7 . TRBV29-1 few CSVEDRRGTSSYEQYF TGCAGCGTTGAAGATCGGAGGGGGACCAGCTCCTACGAGCAGTACTTC
TRBJ2-3 TRBD2 TRBV4-3 many CASSQDGLAGAGDTQYF TGCGCCAGCAGCCAAGATGGGTTAGCGGGGGCCGGGGATACGCAGTATTTT
TRBJ1-1 . TRBV7-9 . CASSLDGYKNTEAFF TGTGCCAGCAGCTTAGACGGCTATAAGAACACTGAAGCTTTCTTT
TRBJ2-6 . TRBV7-2 few CASSLAAVGSSGANVLTF TGTGCCAGCAGCTTAGCGGCGGTGGGATCCTCTGGGGCCAACGTCCTGACTTTC